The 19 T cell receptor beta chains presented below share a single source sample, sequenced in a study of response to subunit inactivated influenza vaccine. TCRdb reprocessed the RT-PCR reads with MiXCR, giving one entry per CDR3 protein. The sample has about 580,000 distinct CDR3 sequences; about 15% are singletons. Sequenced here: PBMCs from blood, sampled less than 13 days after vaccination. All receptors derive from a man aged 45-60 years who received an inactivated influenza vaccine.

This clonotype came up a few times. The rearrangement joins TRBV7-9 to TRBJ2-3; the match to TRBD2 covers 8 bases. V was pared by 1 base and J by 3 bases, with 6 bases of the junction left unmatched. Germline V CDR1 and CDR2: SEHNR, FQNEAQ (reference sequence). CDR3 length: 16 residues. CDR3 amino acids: CASSLDSGGPTDTQYF. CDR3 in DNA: TGTGCCAGCAGCTTAGATTCGGGGGGGCCTACAGATACGCAGTATTTT.

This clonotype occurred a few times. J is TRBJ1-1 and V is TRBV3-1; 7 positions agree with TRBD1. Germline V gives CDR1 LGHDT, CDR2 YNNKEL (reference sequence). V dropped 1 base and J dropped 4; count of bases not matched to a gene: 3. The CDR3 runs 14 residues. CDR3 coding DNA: TGTGCCAGCAGCCAAGTAGACAGGGTCACTGAAGCTTTCTTT. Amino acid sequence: CASSQVDRVTEAFF. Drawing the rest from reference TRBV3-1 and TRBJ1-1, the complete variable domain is DTAVSQTPKYLVTQMGNDKSIKCEQNLGHDTMYWYKQDSKKFLKIMFSYNNKELIINETVPNRFSPKSPDKAHLNLHINSLELGDSAVYFCASSQVDRVTEAFFGQGTRLTVV.

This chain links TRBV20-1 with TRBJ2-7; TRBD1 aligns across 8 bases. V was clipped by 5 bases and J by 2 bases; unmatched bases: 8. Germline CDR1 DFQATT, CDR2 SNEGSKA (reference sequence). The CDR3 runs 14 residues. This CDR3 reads CSASRTGTPYEQYF. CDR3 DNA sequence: TGCAGTGCTTCCCGGACAGGGACCCCCTACGAGCAGTACTTC.

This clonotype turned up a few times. The CDR3 coding sequence is TGTGCCATCAGTCAGTACACCGGGGAGCTGTTTTTT. Amino acids: CAISQYTGELFF. This chain links TRBV10-3 with TRBJ2-2; D ambiguous. The CDR3 runs 12 residues. Germline V gene sequence: CDR1 ENHRY, CDR2 SYGVKD. Trimming cost V 5 bases and J 3 bases, with 4 bases left between them.

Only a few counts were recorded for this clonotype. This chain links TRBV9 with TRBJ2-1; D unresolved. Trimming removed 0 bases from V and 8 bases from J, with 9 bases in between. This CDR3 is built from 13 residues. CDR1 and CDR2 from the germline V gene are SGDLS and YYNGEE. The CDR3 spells CASSVGGLHEQFF. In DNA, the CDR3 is TGTGCCAGCAGCGTAGGAGGTCTCCATGAGCAGTTCTTC.

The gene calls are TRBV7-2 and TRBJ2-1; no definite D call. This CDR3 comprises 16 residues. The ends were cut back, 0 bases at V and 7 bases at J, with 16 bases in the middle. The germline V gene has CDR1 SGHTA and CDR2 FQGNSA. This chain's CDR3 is CASSLAQVSKWNEQFF. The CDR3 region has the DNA TGTGCCAGCAGCTTAGCGCAAGTCTCAAAGTGGAATGAGCAGTTCTTC.

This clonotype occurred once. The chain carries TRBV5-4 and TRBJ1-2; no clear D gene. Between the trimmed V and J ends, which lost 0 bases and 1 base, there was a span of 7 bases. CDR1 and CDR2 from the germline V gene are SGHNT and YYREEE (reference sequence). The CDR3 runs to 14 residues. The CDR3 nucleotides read TGTGCCAGCAGCTTGGTGGCAGATAACTATGGCTACACCTTC. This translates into CASSLVADNYGYTF.

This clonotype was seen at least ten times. CDR3 protein: CASSFGTYNEQFF. The CDR3 DNA follows: TGTGCCAGCAGTTTCGGGACGTACAATGAGCAGTTCTTC. The rearrangement links TRBV7-2 to TRBJ2-1; D may be TRBD1 or TRBD2 (5 bases each). The ends were cut back, 6 bases at V and 4 bases at J, with 10 bases in the middle. From germline, CDR1 is SGHTA and CDR2 FQGNSA. The CDR3 consists of 13 residues.

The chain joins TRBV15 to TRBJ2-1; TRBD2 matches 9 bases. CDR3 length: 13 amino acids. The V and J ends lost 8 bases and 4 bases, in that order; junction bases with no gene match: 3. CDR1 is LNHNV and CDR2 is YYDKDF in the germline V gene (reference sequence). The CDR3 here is CATGTSLYNEQFF. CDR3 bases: TGTGCCACCGGGACTAGCCTTTACAATGAGCAGTTCTTC.

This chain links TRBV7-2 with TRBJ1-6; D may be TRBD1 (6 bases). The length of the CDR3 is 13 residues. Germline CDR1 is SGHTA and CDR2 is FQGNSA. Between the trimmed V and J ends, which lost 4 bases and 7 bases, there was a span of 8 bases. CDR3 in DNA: TGTGCCAGCAGCTCCCAGGGGAATTCACCCCTCCACTTT. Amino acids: CASSSQGNSPLHF.

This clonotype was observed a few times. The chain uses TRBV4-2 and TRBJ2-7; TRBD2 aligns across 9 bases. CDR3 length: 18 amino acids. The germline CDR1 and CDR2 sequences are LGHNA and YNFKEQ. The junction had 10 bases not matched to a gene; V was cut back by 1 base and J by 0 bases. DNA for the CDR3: TGTGCCAGCAGCCAAGCGGGTAGCGGGGGCCTTAGCTCCTACGAGCAGTACTTC. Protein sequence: CASSQAGSGGLSSYEQYF.

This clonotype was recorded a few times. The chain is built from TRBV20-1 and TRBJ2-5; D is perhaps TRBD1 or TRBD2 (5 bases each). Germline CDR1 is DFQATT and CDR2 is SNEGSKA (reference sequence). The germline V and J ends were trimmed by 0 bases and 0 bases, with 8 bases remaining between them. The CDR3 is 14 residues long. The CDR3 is CSARDWGNQETQYF. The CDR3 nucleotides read TGCAGTGCTAGAGATTGGGGGAACCAAGAGACCCAGTACTTC.

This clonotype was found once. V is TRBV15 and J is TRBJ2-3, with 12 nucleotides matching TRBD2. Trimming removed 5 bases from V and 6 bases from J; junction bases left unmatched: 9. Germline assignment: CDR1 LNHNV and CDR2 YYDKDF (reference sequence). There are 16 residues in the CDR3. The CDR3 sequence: CATSPMTSGGWDTQYF. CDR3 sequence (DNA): TGTGCCACCAGCCCCATGACTAGCGGGGGTTGGGATACGCAGTATTTT.

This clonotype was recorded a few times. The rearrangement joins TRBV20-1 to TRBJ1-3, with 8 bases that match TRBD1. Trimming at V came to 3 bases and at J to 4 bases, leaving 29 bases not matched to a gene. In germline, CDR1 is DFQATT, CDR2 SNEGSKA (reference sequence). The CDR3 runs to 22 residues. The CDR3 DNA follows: TGCAGTGCTAGCCTCCGGGACAGGTCCTCTCTTGGCCTTCTACACTCCGGAAACACCATATATTTT. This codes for CSASLRDRSSLGLLHSGNTIYF.

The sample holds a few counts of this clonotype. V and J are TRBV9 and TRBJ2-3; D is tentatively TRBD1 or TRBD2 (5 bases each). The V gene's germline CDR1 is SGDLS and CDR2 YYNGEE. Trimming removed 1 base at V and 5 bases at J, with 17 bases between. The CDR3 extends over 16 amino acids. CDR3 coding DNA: TGTGCCAGCAGCGTATCATTCGGGACCAAAAGAGATACGCAGTATTTT. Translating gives CASSVSFGTKRDTQYF.

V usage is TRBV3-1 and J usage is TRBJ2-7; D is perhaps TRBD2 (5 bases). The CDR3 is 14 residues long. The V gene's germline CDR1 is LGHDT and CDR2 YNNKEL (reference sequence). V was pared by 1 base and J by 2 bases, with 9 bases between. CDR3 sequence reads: CASSQGTYTYEQYF. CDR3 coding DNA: TGTGCCAGCAGCCAAGGGACTTACACCTACGAGCAGTACTTC.

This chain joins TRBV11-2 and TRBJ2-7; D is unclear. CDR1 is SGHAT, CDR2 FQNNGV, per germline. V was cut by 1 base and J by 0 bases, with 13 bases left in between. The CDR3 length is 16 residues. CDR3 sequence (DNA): TGTGCCAGCAGCTTAGTTTGGGCCAGGAGCTCCTACGAGCAGTACTTC. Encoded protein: CASSLVWARSSYEQYF.

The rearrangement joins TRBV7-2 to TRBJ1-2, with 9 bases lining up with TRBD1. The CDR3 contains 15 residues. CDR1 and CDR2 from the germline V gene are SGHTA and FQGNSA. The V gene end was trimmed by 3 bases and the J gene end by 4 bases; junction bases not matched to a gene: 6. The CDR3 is CASSFGQGTTYGYTF. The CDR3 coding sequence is TGTGCCAGCAGCTTTGGACAGGGGACTACCTATGGCTACACCTTC.

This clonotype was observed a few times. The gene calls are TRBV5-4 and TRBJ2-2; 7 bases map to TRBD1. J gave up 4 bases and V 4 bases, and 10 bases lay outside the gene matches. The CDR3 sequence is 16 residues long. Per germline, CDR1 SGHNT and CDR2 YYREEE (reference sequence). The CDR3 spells CASSLQQGSVTGELFF. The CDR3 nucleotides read TGTGCCAGCAGCCTCCAACAGGGGAGTGTCACCGGGGAGCTGTTTTTT. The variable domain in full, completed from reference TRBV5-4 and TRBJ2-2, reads ETGVTQSPTHLIKTRGQQVTLRCSSQSGHNTVSWYQQALGQGPQFIFQYYREEENGRGNFPPRFSGLQFPNYSSELNVNALELDDSALYLCASSLQQGSVTGELFFGEGSRLTVL.